Below, one T cell receptor (beta chain) is given with its context. This CDR3 has 15 amino acids. The junction had 10 bases not matched to a gene; V was cut back by 4 bases and J by 5 bases. The germline V gene encodes CDR1 SGHTA and CDR2 FQGNSA. Clones were read by immunoSEQ multiplex PCR, and TCRdb kept only the in-frame ones, dropping some. The table includes fewer than 350,000 clones, approximately 88% detected once. This sample was included in a study of blood T cell repertoires in COVID-19. For the study at large: From T cells, B-cell-depleted T cells, or PBMCs came the material, which was cDNA or gDNA.

Those who participated ranged in age from 18 to 89 years and resided in about two dozen US areas. Source material: PBMCs or T cells enriched from blood (not recorded which). The chain has TRBV7-2 and TRBJ1-2; 7 positions match TRBD1. The sequence derives from a woman in her twenties or thirties who had recovered from COVID-19. The CDR3 DNA sequence: TGTGCCAGCAGCTGGAGACAGGGAGAGAAATATGGCTACACCTTC. As protein: CASSWRQGEKYGYTF. Full variable domain (rest looked up from reference TRBV7-2 and TRBJ1-2): GAGVSQSPSNKVTEKGKDVELRCDPISGHTALYWYRQSLGQGLEFLIYFQGNSAPDKSGLPSDRFSAERTGGSVSTLTIQRTQQEDSAVYLCASSWRQGEKYGYTFGSGTRLTVV.